A selection of T cell receptor beta chains follows, all from one sample in a study of T cell responses to AZD1222 COVID-19 vaccine. The assay was immunoSEQ multiplex PCR, and TCRdb's table has in-frame clones only and misses some. This table holds around 140,000 clones, around nine tenths found once. The specimen comprised peripheral blood, sampled on day 0 of AZD1222 vaccination. These receptors were collected from an adult in good health. CDR3s include the opening cysteine and the closing phenylalanine or tryptophan. D genes are given only for firm matches. Not all rows give a size; the values are once, few, many and, for expanded clones, a class.

v_gene	d_gene	abundance	j_gene	CDR3aa	CDR3nt
TRBV4-1	-	-	TRBJ1-4	CASRDSGTKNEKLFF	TGCGCCAGCAGGGATTCCGGGACAAAGAATGAAAAACTGTTTTTT
TRBV5-1	TRBD2	-	TRBJ2-3	CASSNGLAGSDTQYF	TGCGCCAGCAGCAATGGACTAGCGGGGTCAGATACGCAGTATTTT
TRBV4-3	TRBD1	-	TRBJ1-1	CASSQAVPGGQGAAEAFF	TGCGCCAGCAGCCAAGCAGTTCCCGGGGGACAGGGGGCCGCTGAAGCTTTCTTT
TRBV15	-	-	TRBJ2-7	CATSSGPNSYEQYF	TGTGCCACCAGCAGCGGTCCCAACTCCTACGAGCAGTACTTC
TRBV13	TRBD1	-	TRBJ1-2	CASSFRTGTGGSVSGYTF	TGTGCCAGCAGCTTCCGGACCGGGACAGGGGGCTCAGTGTCCGGCTACACCTTC
TRBV3-1/TRBV3-2	-	-	TRBJ2-7	CASSQAGEQYF	TGTGCCAGCAGCCAAGCTGGTGAGCAGTACTTC
TRBV19	TRBD1	-	TRBJ1-5	CASSFGQGSQPQHF	TGTGCCAGTTCGTTCGGACAGGGAAGTCAGCCCCAGCATTTT
TRBV7-9	-	-	TRBJ2-5	CASSLPLAQETQYF	TGTGCCAGCAGCTTACCCTTGGCCCAAGAGACCCAGTACTTC
TRBV15	-	-	TRBJ2-1	CATSRDYGRGTAYNEQFF	TGTGCCACCAGCAGAGATTATGGGAGGGGGACTGCTTACAATGAGCAGTTCTTC
TRBV30	-	-	TRBJ2-5	CAWTPGSQETQYF	TGTGCCTGGACCCCAGGGAGCCAAGAGACCCAGTACTTC
TRBV6-5	-	-	TRBJ1-2	CASYPGGPGGYTF	TGTGCCAGCTACCCCGGCGGCCCGGGGGGCTACACCTTC
TRBV24-1	TRBD1	-	TRBJ1-2	CATSGRDRDYGYTF	TGTGCCACCAGTGGCCGGGACAGGGACTATGGCTACACCTTC
TRBV11-3	-	-	TRBJ1-5	CASSLGDTTTYSNQPQHF	TGTGCCAGCAGCTTAGGCGACACCACAACTTATAGCAATCAGCCCCAGCATTTT
TRBV7-9	-	-	TRBJ1-6	CASSTQGNNSPLHF	TGTGCCAGCAGCACACAGGGAAACAATTCACCCCTCCACTTT
TRBV7-8	-	-	TRBJ2-7	CASSLVPRGYEQYF	TGTGCCAGCAGCTTAGTCCCCAGGGGCTACGAGCAGTACTTC
TRBV9	TRBD2	-	TRBJ2-1	CASTGTSGEIYNEQFF	TGTGCCAGCACCGGGACTAGCGGGGAAATTTACAATGAGCAGTTCTTC
TRBV4-3	-	-	TRBJ1-3	CASSLAWGSPLSGNTIYF	TGCGCCAGCAGCCTTGCCTGGGGGTCGCCTCTCTCTGGAAACACCATATATTTT
TRBV2	-	-	TRBJ1-2	CASIVEGSYGYTF	TGTGCCAGCATAGTGGAAGGTAGCTATGGCTACACCTTC
TRBV3-1/TRBV3-2	-	-	TRBJ2-3	CASSPPYTDTQYF	TGTGCCAGCAGCCCGCCCTACACAGATACGCAGTATTTT
TRBV29-1	TRBD1	once	TRBJ1-1	CSVGSTGTGNTEAFF	TGCAGCGTTGGGTCCACCGGGACAGGGAACACTGAAGCTTTCTTT
TRBV28	-	-	TRBJ2-1	CASSSTGFDEQFF	TGTGCCAGCAGTTCCACGGGTTTCGATGAGCAGTTCTTC
TRBV7-2	-	-	TRBJ2-3	CASSPRSREGDTQYF	TGTGCCAGCAGCCCCCGGAGCAGGGAAGGAGATACGCAGTATTTT
TRBV6-5	-	-	TRBJ1-3	CASRGRSNSGNTIYF	TGTGCCAGCAGAGGAAGGAGCAACTCTGGAAACACCATATATTTT
TRBV19	-	-	TRBJ1-6	CASSLDLGYSPLHF	TGTGCCAGTAGCCTCGATCTTGGATATTCACCCCTCCACTTT
TRBV12-3/TRBV12-4	-	-	TRBJ1-1	CASSLPGEAFF	TGTGCCAGCAGCCTTCCAGGGGAAGCTTTCTTT
TRBV6-5	-	-	TRBJ1-1	CASIRPDGTEAFF	TGTGCCAGCATACGGCCCGACGGGACTGAAGCTTTCTTT
TRBV3-1/TRBV3-2	-	-	TRBJ1-1	CASSQAPRQALTEAFF	TGTGCCAGCAGCCAAGCTCCCCGACAGGCCCTCACTGAAGCTTTCTTT
TRBV7-3	TRBD2	few	TRBJ2-7	CASSLTGTSGVRSYEQYF	TGTGCCAGCAGCTTAACCGGGACTAGCGGGGTTCGCTCCTACGAGCAGTACTTC
TRBV5-1	-	-	TRBJ2-1	CASSLVGSVDEQFF	TGCGCCAGCAGCTTGGTCGGCTCTGTCGATGAGCAGTTCTTC
TRBV6-1	TRBD1	-	TRBJ2-1	CASSGRDRGPLGRQFF	TGTGCCAGCAGTGGCCGGGACAGGGGGCCCTTAGGGAGGCAGTTCTTC
TRBV11-3	-	-	TRBJ2-3	CASSLVPGSTDTQYF	TGTGCCAGCAGCTTAGTTCCAGGCAGCACAGATACGCAGTATTTT
TRBV5-6	-	-	TRBJ1-5	CASSFLSGNSNQPQHF	TGTGCCAGCAGCTTCTTAAGCGGAAATAGCAATCAGCCCCAGCATTTT